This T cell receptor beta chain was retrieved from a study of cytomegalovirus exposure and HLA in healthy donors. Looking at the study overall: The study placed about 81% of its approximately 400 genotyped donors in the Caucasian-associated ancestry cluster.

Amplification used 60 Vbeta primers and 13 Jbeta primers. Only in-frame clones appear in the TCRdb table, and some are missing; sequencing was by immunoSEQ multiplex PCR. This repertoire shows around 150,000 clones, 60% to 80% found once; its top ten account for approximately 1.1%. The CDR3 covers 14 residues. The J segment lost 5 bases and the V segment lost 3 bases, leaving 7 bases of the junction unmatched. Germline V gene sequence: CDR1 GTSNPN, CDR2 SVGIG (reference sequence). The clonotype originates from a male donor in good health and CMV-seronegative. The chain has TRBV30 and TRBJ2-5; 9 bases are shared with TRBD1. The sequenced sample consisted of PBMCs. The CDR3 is CAWSRTGATETQYF. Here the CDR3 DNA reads TGTGCCTGGAGCAGGACAGGGGCAACCGAGACCCAGTACTTC.